These 21 T cell receptor beta chains share one sample of origin, sequenced in a study of neurological immune-mediated disorders (dated by TCRdb to about 2019). The library was produced with 5' RACE. Data came from an Illumina HiSeq 2500. TCRdb took the public reads, trimmed them with fastp at Q25, ran MiXCR for clone calling and kept in-frame beta chains. Duplicate CDR3 protein sequences are folded into a single record with the most common DNA and genes. This sample gives about 50,000 distinct CDR3 sequences in total; approximately 17% of them show up just once. The ten largest clones capture about 4.7% of the sample. Material: PBMCs. Receptor source: a man between 60 and 75 years old in good health.

This clonotype was counted many times. The CDR3 coding sequence is TGCAGTGCTACCACCCCCCTACATGGGTGGAACTCCTACGAGCAGTACTTC. It encodes CSATTPLHGWNSYEQYF. V usage is TRBV20-1 and J usage is TRBJ2-7; D ambiguous. The CDR3 is made up of 17 amino acids. The ends were cut back, 4 bases at V and 0 bases at J, with 22 bases in the middle. CDR1 DFQATT and CDR2 SNEGSKA come from the germline V gene (reference sequence).

This clonotype was detected a few times. The J gene is TRBJ2-5, the V gene TRBV7-3; D gene ambiguous. The CDR3 runs to 13 residues. Germline V gives CDR1 SGHTA, CDR2 FQGTGA. V lost 0 bases and J lost 5, with 7 bases in between. The DNA for the CDR3 is TGTGCCAGCAGCTTAACGTTTGGGGAGACCCAGTACTTC. Amino acids: CASSLTFGETQYF.

This clonotype came up many times. The chain has TRBV11-2 and TRBJ2-2; D unresolved. V lost 2 bases to trimming and J lost 6 bases, with 7 bases between them. Germline V CDR1 and CDR2: SGHAT, FQNNGV. This CDR3 has 13 residues. In nucleotides, the CDR3 is TGTGCCAGCAGCTTACGAGTTGCCGGGGAGCTGTTTTTT. As protein: CASSLRVAGELFF.

This clonotype has at least ten counts. V gene TRBV4-1 combines with J gene TRBJ2-3; maybe TRBD2 (5 bases). The CDR3 has 16 residues. V lost 0 bases, J lost 0 bases, and 10 bases lay in between. Germline CDR1 and CDR2: MGHRA and YSYEKL. The CDR3 nucleotides are TGCGCCAGCAGCCAAGATCTTGGACTGAGCACAGATACGCAGTATTTT. Protein: CASSQDLGLSTDTQYF.

This clonotype has ten or more counts. The chain joins TRBV3-1 to TRBJ2-1; D is undetermined. Germline assignment: CDR1 LGHDT and CDR2 YNNKEL (reference sequence). V was trimmed by 0 bases and J by 5 bases, leaving 20 bases between them. CDR3 size: 18 residues. CDR3 sequence (DNA): TGTGCCAGCAGCCAAGACAGGTGGCAGGACCCTAAGGACAATGAGCAGTTCTTC. Its translation: CASSQDRWQDPKDNEQFF.

The V gene is TRBV6-5, the J gene TRBJ2-7; 11 bases line up with TRBD1. Trimming took 6 bases from V and 0 from J; bases not matched to a gene: 7. In germline, CDR1 is MNHEY, CDR2 SVGAGI. The CDR3 has 16 residues. CDR3 in amino acids: CASSTGQGDISYEQYF. The CDR3 DNA reads TGTGCCAGCAGCACGGGACAGGGGGACATCTCCTACGAGCAGTACTTC.

This clonotype was recorded many times. The V gene is TRBV12-3 or TRBV12-4, the J gene TRBJ2-2; D gene uncertain. The length of the CDR3 is 14 residues. V gave up 3 bases and J gave up 0 bases, with 5 bases separating them. CDR3 region: CASSFRPNTGELFF. CDR3 DNA sequence: TGTGCCAGCAGTTTTCGACCGAACACCGGGGAGCTGTTTTTT.

This clonotype has at least ten counts. The chain recombines TRBV20-1 with TRBJ1-1; maybe TRBD1 (5 bases). The V and J ends lost 3 bases and 7 bases respectively, with 6 bases between them. CDR3 length: 10 residues. The germline V gene has CDR1 DFQATT and CDR2 SNEGSKA (reference sequence). The CDR3 bases are TGCAGTGCTAGGGGGGTTGAAGCTTTCTTT. Amino acids: CSARGVEAFF.

This clonotype occurred many times. CDR3 in amino acids: CASSLTTLWNQPQHF. Here the CDR3 DNA reads TGTGCCAGCAGCCTCACGACCCTGTGGAATCAGCCCCAGCATTTT. The chain recombines TRBV6-6 with TRBJ1-5; D is unclear. Germline-derived CDR1 and CDR2 are MNHNY and SVGAGI (reference sequence). V was shortened by 6 bases and J by 4 bases, with 16 bases between the two germline ends. The CDR3 runs 15 residues.

This clonotype was found many times. The chain joins TRBV20-1 to TRBJ1-2, with 10 bases that match TRBD1. Per the germline V gene, CDR1 is DFQATT and CDR2 is SNEGSKA (reference sequence). The length of the CDR3 is 14 residues. Unmatched junction bases numbered 9, after V lost 3 bases and J lost 8 bases. The CDR3 nucleotides read TGCAGTGCTAGCGGGGACAGGGGCTTAGAAGGCTACACCTTC. Protein sequence: CSASGDRGLEGYTF.

The chain is built from TRBV2 and TRBJ2-3; D is unclear. CDR1 and CDR2 from the germline V gene are SNHLY and FYNNEI. V was pared by 7 bases and J by 2 bases, with 10 bases between. This CDR3 comprises 13 residues. CDR3 in amino acids: CASTPRPTDTQYF. The CDR3 coding sequence is TGTGCCAGCACCCCCCGACCCACAGATACGCAGTATTTT.

This clonotype was seen many times. This chain uses TRBV9 with TRBJ2-7, with a weak D call TRBD1 (6 bases). V was shortened by 0 bases and J by 2 bases, with 12 bases between the two germline ends. The CDR3 spans 15 residues. The germline CDR1 and CDR2 sequences are SGDLS and YYNGEE. The CDR3: CASSVAQGFAYEQYF. DNA for the CDR3: TGTGCCAGCAGCGTAGCACAGGGATTTGCCTACGAGCAGTACTTC.

This clonotype was observed at least ten times. The gene calls are TRBV6-6 and TRBJ2-1; TRBD1 aligns across 8 bases. CDR3 size: 14 residues. J gave up 5 bases and V 6 bases, and 6 bases lay outside the gene matches. CDR1 and CDR2 (germline): MNHNY, SVGAGI (reference sequence). The CDR3: CASRRTGFDNEQFF. CDR3 sequence (DNA): TGTGCCAGCAGGAGGACAGGGTTCGACAATGAGCAGTTCTTC.

Many counts were recorded for this clonotype. The chain recombines TRBV20-1 with TRBJ2-5, with a weak D call TRBD2 (6 bases). This CDR3 is built from 13 residues. CDR1 and CDR2 (germline): DFQATT, SNEGSKA (reference sequence). V dropped 6 bases and J dropped 1 base, with 12 bases sitting between them. DNA of the CDR3: TGCAGTGCCCAGGAGGGAGCCCAAGAGACCCAGTACTTC. This translates into CSAQEGAQETQYF.

This clonotype occurred a few times. The chain uses TRBV20-1 and TRBJ2-1; D gene ambiguous. The V and J ends lost 1 base and 1 base respectively, with 20 bases between them. Germline V gene lookup returns CDR1 DFQATT and CDR2 SNEGSKA (reference sequence). The CDR3 contains 18 residues. The CDR3 DNA reads TGCAGTGCTAGAGCGATCGATTTTTCCATGGGTTCCTACAATGAGCAGTTCTTC. Amino acid sequence: CSARAIDFSMGSYNEQFF.

At least ten counts were recorded for this clonotype. The chain employs TRBV4-1 and TRBJ2-2, with D unresolved. The CDR3 spans 13 residues. Germline V gene lookup returns CDR1 MGHRA and CDR2 YSYEKL. Trimming removed 2 bases from V and 2 bases from J, with 3 bases in between. The CDR3 DNA sequence: TGCGCCAGCAGCCAACCCAACACCGGGGAGCTGTTTTTT. This translates into CASSQPNTGELFF.

This clonotype was seen at least ten times. CDR3 in amino acids: CSARDPSGAYNEQFF. The DNA of the CDR3 is TGCAGTGCTAGAGATCCCAGCGGGGCGTACAATGAGCAGTTCTTC. The chain couples TRBV20-1 to TRBJ2-1, with 7 bases aligning to TRBD2. The CDR3 spans 15 residues. In germline, CDR1 is DFQATT, CDR2 SNEGSKA (reference sequence). J was trimmed by 4 bases and V by 0 bases; bases with no gene match: 6.

There are a few counts of this clonotype. The V and J genes are TRBV10-3 and TRBJ2-7; TRBD1 agrees at 9 bases. CDR1 ENHRY and CDR2 SYGVKD come from the germline V gene. J gave up 3 bases and V 7 bases, and 7 bases lay outside the gene matches. The CDR3 runs to 14 residues. CDR3 sequence reads: CAITLGQGRYEQYF. The CDR3 bases are TGTGCCATCACCCTGGGACAGGGTCGCTACGAGCAGTACTTC.

This clonotype was counted at least ten times. The J gene is TRBJ1-5, the V gene TRBV24-1; D unclear. Trimming removed 4 bases from V and 2 bases from J, with 11 bases in between. CDR1 and CDR2 (germline): KGHDR, SFDVKD. The CDR3 runs 15 residues. CDR3 nucleotide sequence: TGTGCCACCAGTGACCGGACCTGGGGCAATCAGCCCCAGCATTTT. Protein: CATSDRTWGNQPQHF.

At least ten counts were recorded for this clonotype. The chain combines TRBV5-1 with TRBJ2-7, with D hard to call. The ends were cut back, 0 bases at V and 4 bases at J, with 11 bases in the middle. CDR3 length: 14 amino acids. The V gene's germline CDR1 is SGHRS and CDR2 YFSETQ. CDR3 DNA sequence: TGCGCCAGCAGCTTGGGGTCTCCCCGTTACGAGCAGTACTTC. Translated: CASSLGSPRYEQYF.

This rearrangement joins TRBV7-9 to TRBJ2-1; D uncertain. The CDR3 loop spans 16 amino acids. Germline loops: CDR1 SEHNR, CDR2 FQNEAQ (reference sequence). V lost 3 bases, J lost 0 bases, and 12 bases lay in between. The chain's CDR3 is CASSFQLTSSYNEQFF. The CDR3 DNA sequence: TGTGCCAGCAGCTTTCAATTAACGAGCTCCTACAATGAGCAGTTCTTC.